Following are 29 T cell receptor beta chains from one sample sequenced in a study of T cell repertoires in cytomegalovirus infection. TCRdb processed the reads anew with MiXCR; each CDR3 protein has one entry. The profile shows about 130,000 distinct CDR3 sequences, 20% to 30% of them singletons. These TCRs' antigens remain unknown. Sequencing was carried out using PBMCs, sequenced either directly or after in vitro stimulation (not recorded which). These receptors were collected from a human donor in good health (CMV status not recorded). Some clones in this sample may be carry-over from other donors' samples.

This clonotype was seen many times. This chain connects TRBV20-1 to TRBJ2-7; 8 nucleotides match TRBD2. From germline, CDR1 is DFQATT and CDR2 SNEGSKA (reference sequence). V was pared by 0 bases and J by 7 bases, with 8 bases of the junction left unmatched. The CDR3 sequence is 14 residues long. The CDR3 here is CSARDSTSGGEQYF. The CDR3 bases are TGCAGTGCTAGAGATAGCACTAGCGGAGGGGAGCAGTACTTC.

The chain links TRBV20-1 to TRBJ2-7; D is unclear. Germline values: CDR1 DFQATT, CDR2 SNEGSKA (reference sequence). The CDR3 length is 10 residues. Trimming left V 7 bases short and J 0 bases short, with 4 bases between. CDR3 protein: CSVSSYEQYF. The CDR3 DNA reads TGCAGTGTTAGCTCCTACGAGCAGTACTTC.

The rearrangement uses TRBV27 and TRBJ2-4; the match to TRBD2 covers 7 bases. The CDR3 sequence is 17 residues long. J was trimmed by 0 bases and V by 4 bases; bases with no gene match: 9. Germline V gives CDR1 MNHEY, CDR2 SMNVEV (reference sequence). The CDR3 loop reads CASSSRDYSIAKNIQYF. The CDR3 coding sequence is TGTGCCAGCAGTTCTAGGGACTACTCGATAGCCAAAAACATTCAGTACTTC.

This clonotype was found many times. The rearrangement uses TRBV19 and TRBJ1-5, with D unclear. V lost 6 bases and J lost 0, with 9 bases in between. The CDR3 consists of 14 residues. In germline, CDR1 is LNHDA, CDR2 SQIVND (reference sequence). The CDR3 DNA reads TGTGCCAGTAGCCAGGATATTAGCAATCAGCCCCAGCATTTT. Its translation is CASSQDISNQPQHF.

The chain is built from TRBV14 and TRBJ2-3, with a weak D call TRBD2 (6 bases). Trimming cost V 0 bases and J 5 bases, with 15 bases left between them. Germline V CDR1 and CDR2: SGHDN, FVKESK. The CDR3 runs to 16 residues. CDR3 DNA: TGTGCCAGCAGCCAAGATGGGACTCCTTCCGGAGATACGCAGTATTTT. Amino acids: CASSQDGTPSGDTQYF.

The chain couples TRBV27 to TRBJ1-3; no clear D gene. The CDR3 is 13 amino acids. Trimming removed 6 bases at V and 2 bases at J, with 8 bases between. The germline CDR1 and CDR2 sequences are MNHEY and SMNVEV (reference sequence). CDR3 protein: CASRSAAGNTIYF. The CDR3, as DNA: TGTGCCAGCAGGTCGGCGGCTGGAAACACCATATATTTT.

This clonotype was seen a few times. The chain joins TRBV4-1 to TRBJ2-4; TRBD2 aligns across 8 bases. Germline V gene sequence: CDR1 MGHRA, CDR2 YSYEKL. The CDR3 loop spans 16 amino acids. V was clipped by 0 bases and J by 6 bases; unmatched bases: 7. In DNA form, the CDR3 reads TGCGCCAGCAGCCAAGATAGGGGTAGCGGGACAAACATTCAGTACTTC. Its protein product is CASSQDRGSGTNIQYF.

This clonotype has at least ten counts. The rearrangement joins TRBV7-8 to TRBJ1-5; perhaps TRBD1 as D (6 bases). The CDR3 extends over 17 amino acids. The germline V and J ends were trimmed by 1 base and 3 bases, with 16 bases remaining between them. Germline assignment: CDR1 SGHVS and CDR2 FQNEAQ. CDR3 protein: CASSLGTRGGHNQPQHF. The CDR3 DNA sequence: TGTGCCAGCAGCTTAGGGACAAGGGGGGGACACAATCAGCCCCAGCATTTT.

This clonotype showed up just a few times. The V gene is TRBV29-1, the J gene TRBJ2-5, with D uncertain. The CDR3 runs to 14 residues. Germline CDR1 reads SQVTM; CDR2 reads ANQGSEA. V lost 3 bases and J 5 bases, leaving 16 bases between the germline ends. CDR3 in amino acids: CSVDLELIGETQYF. The DNA of the CDR3 is TGCAGCGTTGATTTGGAACTCATCGGGGAGACCCAGTACTTC.

The chain is built from TRBV4-3 and TRBJ2-2; D is perhaps TRBD1 (6 bases). Germline CDR1 LGHNA, CDR2 YSLEER. The CDR3 runs 13 residues. Trimming took off 3 bases at V and 8 bases at J, with 10 bases between the two ends. DNA for the CDR3: TGCGCCAGCAGCCACTTAGACAGGGGGGAGCTGTTTTTT. It specifies CASSHLDRGELFF.

This clonotype has just a few counts. The J gene is TRBJ1-2, the V gene TRBV6-5; D gene unclear. The CDR3 runs 13 residues. V was shortened by 0 bases and J by 1 base, with 3 bases between the two germline ends. Germline V gives CDR1 MNHEY, CDR2 SVGAGI. The CDR3 is CASSYSVNYGYTF. In DNA form, the CDR3 reads TGTGCCAGCAGTTACTCGGTTAACTATGGCTACACCTTC.

This clonotype was observed at least ten times. J is TRBJ2-7 and V is TRBV7-3; possibly TRBD1 for D (6 bases). This CDR3 has 14 amino acids. The V end lost 5 bases, the J end lost 7 bases, and 18 bases lay between the germline ends. Germline V gene data show CDR1 as SGHTA and CDR2 as FQGTGA. DNA of the CDR3: TGTGCCAGCAGCAGAGGACAGCTACAAGGGGAGCAGTACTTC. It is translated as CASSRGQLQGEQYF.

This sequence joins TRBV5-1 and TRBJ1-5, with D unclear. This CDR3 contains 15 residues. Germline V CDR1 and CDR2: SGHRS, YFSETQ. Trimming pared 0 bases from V and 3 bases from J, leaving 10 bases between. CDR3 nucleotide sequence: TGCGCCAGCAGCTTGGAAGGGAGTCCCAATCAGCCCCAGCATTTT. It is translated as CASSLEGSPNQPQHF.

This clonotype was counted a few times. The chain joins TRBV29-1 to TRBJ1-3; D is ambiguous. The CDR3 runs to 13 residues. V gave up 2 bases and J gave up 2 bases, with 7 bases separating them. Germline values: CDR1 SQVTM, CDR2 ANQGSEA. This CDR3 is CSVEQRPGNTIYF. The CDR3, as DNA: TGCAGCGTTGAACAGCGTCCTGGAAACACCATATATTTT.

The sample holds a few counts of this clonotype. This chain's CDR3 is CSATSSGPQDTQYF. The CDR3 coding sequence is TGCAGTGCTACTTCTAGCGGGCCTCAGGATACGCAGTATTTT. The chain combines TRBV20-1 with TRBJ2-3; 8 nucleotides line up with TRBD2. Germline V CDR1 and CDR2: DFQATT, SNEGSKA (reference sequence). CDR3 length: 14 residues. The V segment lost 4 bases and the J segment 6 bases; nucleotides outside the gene matches: 9.

The rearrangement links TRBV12-3 or TRBV12-4 to TRBJ2-3; TRBD2 matches 8 bases. V shed 4 bases and J 6 bases; nucleotides not matched to a gene: 9. This CDR3 is built from 15 residues. In DNA, the CDR3 is TGTGCCAGCAGTTCTCAAGCGGGAGTAACCGATACGCAGTATTTT. Residues: CASSSQAGVTDTQYF.

CDR3: CAISDPRLAGVAYEQYF. The CDR3, as DNA: TGTGCCATCAGTGATCCCCGTCTAGCGGGAGTCGCCTACGAGCAGTACTTC. V gene TRBV10-3 combines with J gene TRBJ2-7, with 10 bases matching TRBD2. Germline V lookup: CDR1 ENHRY, CDR2 SYGVKD. There are 17 residues in the CDR3. The trim removed 3 bases at V and 2 bases at J, leaving 10 bases unmatched.

This chain connects TRBV20-1 to TRBJ2-1, with D possibly being TRBD1 (6 bases). The CDR3 runs 11 residues. V lost 5 bases, J lost 13 bases, and 15 bases lay in between. Germline-derived CDR1 and CDR2 are DFQATT and SNEGSKA (reference sequence). The chain's CDR3 is CSAGGRNYQFF. CDR3 DNA: TGCAGTGCTGGGGGCCGTAACTACCAGTTCTTC.

Only a few counts were recorded for this clonotype. A read error may be the cause here, since a much bigger clone is one base away. The V call is TRBV7-2, the J call TRBJ2-5; no firm D call. CDR3 size: 12 residues. Germline values: CDR1 SGHTA, CDR2 FQGNSA. V lost 3 bases to trimming and J lost 1 base, with 3 bases between them. CDR3 sequence reads: CASSFSQETQYF. CDR3 nucleotides: TGTGCCAGCAGCTTCTCCCAAGAGACCCAGTACTTC.

The V call is TRBV19, the J call TRBJ2-2; D is perhaps TRBD2 (5 bases). V was clipped by 6 bases and J by 3 bases, with 11 bases between them. This CDR3 is 14 amino acids long. Germline CDR1 reads LNHDA; CDR2 reads SQIVND (reference sequence). CDR3 DNA sequence: TGTGCCAGTAGGTGGGAGTTGGACACCGGGGAGCTGTTTTTT. Amino acids: CASRWELDTGELFF.

This chain uses TRBV15 with TRBJ2-7; 7 nucleotides agree with TRBD1. CDR1 is LNHNV and CDR2 is YYDKDF in the germline V gene (reference sequence). There are 13 residues in the CDR3. Trimming at V came to 6 bases and at J to 3 bases, leaving 5 bases not matched to a gene. CDR3 in DNA: TGTGCCACCAGTCGGGACAGACGCTACGAGCAGTACGTC. Translated: CATSRDRRYEQYV.

The chain employs TRBV28 and TRBJ2-1; 7 bases fit TRBD1. V lost 7 bases and J lost 9; bases outside the gene matches: 15. Germline V gene lookup returns CDR1 MDHEN and CDR2 SYDVKM. The CDR3 totals 15 residues. The CDR3 region has the DNA TGTGCCAGCACTTCCCTAGACAGGGTCCATCCTGAGCAGTTCTTC. Its translation: CASTSLDRVHPEQFF.

This chain connects TRBV19 to TRBJ2-6; D might be TRBD1 or TRBD2, each matching 5 bases. Germline V gene data show CDR1 as LNHDA and CDR2 as SQIVND (reference sequence). The CDR3 sequence is 17 residues long. Trimming pared 5 bases from V and 4 bases from J, leaving 18 bases between. The chain's CDR3 is CASSVRDLSTGANVLTF. The CDR3, as DNA: TGTGCCAGTAGTGTCCGGGACCTTTCGACAGGGGCCAACGTCCTGACTTTC. The full variable domain, its missing parts supplied by reference TRBV19 and TRBJ2-6, is DGGITQSPKYLFRKEGQNVTLSCEQNLNHDAMYWYRQDPGQGLRLIYYSQIVNDFQKGDIAEGYSVSREKKESFPLTVTSAQKNPTAFYLCASSVRDLSTGANVLTFGAGSRLTVL.

The chain carries TRBV7-3 and TRBJ1-3, with D uncertain. The CDR3 loop spans 13 amino acids. CDR1 and CDR2 from the germline V gene are SGHTA and FQGTGA. V was clipped by 5 bases and J by 1 base, with 6 bases between them. CDR3 sequence: CASSAQSGNTIYF. CDR3 coding DNA: TGTGCCAGCAGCGCCCAATCTGGAAACACCATATATTTT. Filled out from reference TRBV7-3 and TRBJ1-3, the complete variable domain reads GAGVSQTPSNKVTEKGKYVELRCDPISGHTALYWYRQSLGQGPEFLIYFQGTGAADDSGLPNDRFFAVRPEGSVSTLKIQRTERGDSAVYLCASSAQSGNTIYFGEGSWLTVV.

The chain links TRBV28 to TRBJ2-3; 9 nucleotides match TRBD2. J lost 5 bases, V lost 6 bases, and 6 bases had no gene match. From germline, CDR1 is MDHEN and CDR2 SYDVKM. The length of the CDR3 is 14 residues. The DNA for the CDR3 is TGTGCCAGCAGCGCGGGAGGGCCGAGAGATACGCAGTATTTT. Its translation: CASSAGGPRDTQYF.

This clonotype showed up just a few times. This sequence joins TRBV6-5 and TRBJ2-5; 9 bases map to TRBD2. J lost 0 bases, V lost 7 bases, and 12 bases had no gene match. Germline assignment: CDR1 MNHEY and CDR2 SVGAGI. The CDR3 totals 17 residues. The CDR3 loop is CASKASGITVYQETQYF. The CDR3 DNA follows: TGTGCCAGCAAGGCTAGCGGGATTACGGTGTACCAAGAGACCCAGTACTTC.

The rearrangement uses TRBV28 and TRBJ1-2; 8 bases match TRBD1. CDR1 MDHEN and CDR2 SYDVKM come from the germline V gene. The CDR3 contains 14 residues. V dropped 5 bases and J dropped 3; count of bases not matched to a gene: 5. CDR3 in DNA: TGTGCCAGCAGTATCGGACAGGGTGACTATGGCTACACCTTC. Its protein is CASSIGQGDYGYTF.

This clonotype was counted a few times. The rearrangement joins TRBV7-9 to TRBJ2-1; the D call may be TRBD1 or TRBD2 (5 bases each). The V gene's germline CDR1 is SEHNR and CDR2 FQNEAQ (reference sequence). This CDR3 has 12 amino acids. The V and J ends lost 3 bases and 6 bases respectively, with 6 bases between them. The CDR3 coding sequence is TGTGCCAGCAGCTTGGGGGTCAATGAGCAGTTCTTC. This translates into CASSLGVNEQFF.

This clonotype was found many times. As DNA, the CDR3 is TGTGCCAGCAGCGTACGGACAGGCGGGACAGATACGCAGTATTTT. Translation: CASSVRTGGTDTQYF. The chain couples TRBV7-6 to TRBJ2-3, with 7 bases identical to TRBD1. Germline values: CDR1 SGHVS, CDR2 FNYEAQ. The CDR3 has 15 residues. V shed 5 bases and J 3 bases; nucleotides not matched to a gene: 8.